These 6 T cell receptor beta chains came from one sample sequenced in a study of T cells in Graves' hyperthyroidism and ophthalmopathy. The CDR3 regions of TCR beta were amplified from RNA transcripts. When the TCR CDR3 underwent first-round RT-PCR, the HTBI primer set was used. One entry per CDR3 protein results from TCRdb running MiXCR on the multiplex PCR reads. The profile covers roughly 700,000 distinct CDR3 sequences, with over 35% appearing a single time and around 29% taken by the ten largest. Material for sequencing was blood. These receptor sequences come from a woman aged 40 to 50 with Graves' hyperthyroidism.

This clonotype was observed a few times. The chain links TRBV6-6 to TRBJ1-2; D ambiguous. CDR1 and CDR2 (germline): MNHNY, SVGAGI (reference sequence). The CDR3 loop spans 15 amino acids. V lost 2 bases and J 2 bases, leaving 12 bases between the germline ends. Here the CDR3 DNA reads TGTGCCAGCAGTTACGGGCCGGAGCTAAACTATGGCTACACCTTC. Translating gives CASSYGPELNYGYTF.

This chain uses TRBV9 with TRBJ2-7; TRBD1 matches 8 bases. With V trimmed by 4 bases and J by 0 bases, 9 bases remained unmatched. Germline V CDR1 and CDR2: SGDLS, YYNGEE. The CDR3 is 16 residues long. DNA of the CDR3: TGTGCCAGCAGCTACCAATGGACAGGGAGCTCCTACGAGCAGTACTTC. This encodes CASSYQWTGSSYEQYF.

This CDR3 is CASSSIGDSWSGANVLTF. CDR3 in DNA: TGTGCCAGCAGCTCGATCGGGGACAGCTGGTCTGGGGCCAACGTCCTGACTTTC. The chain recombines TRBV7-9 with TRBJ2-6; TRBD1 matches 7 bases. Germline-derived CDR1 and CDR2 are SEHNR and FQNEAQ (reference sequence). The CDR3 sequence is 18 residues long. V gave up 4 bases and J gave up 1 base; unmatched junction bases: 10.

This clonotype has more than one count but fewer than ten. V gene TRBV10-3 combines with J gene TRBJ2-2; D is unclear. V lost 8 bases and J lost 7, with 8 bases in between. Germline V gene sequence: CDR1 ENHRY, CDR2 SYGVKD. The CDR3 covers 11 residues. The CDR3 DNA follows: TGTGCCATCGCGACGGACGGGGAGCTGTTTTTT. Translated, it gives CAIATDGELFF.

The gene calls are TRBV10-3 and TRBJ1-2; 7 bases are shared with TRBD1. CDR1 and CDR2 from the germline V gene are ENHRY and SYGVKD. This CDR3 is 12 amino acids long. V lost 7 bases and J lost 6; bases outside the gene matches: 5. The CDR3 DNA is TGTGCCATCACCTCTGGACAGGATGGCTACACCTTC. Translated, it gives CAITSGQDGYTF.

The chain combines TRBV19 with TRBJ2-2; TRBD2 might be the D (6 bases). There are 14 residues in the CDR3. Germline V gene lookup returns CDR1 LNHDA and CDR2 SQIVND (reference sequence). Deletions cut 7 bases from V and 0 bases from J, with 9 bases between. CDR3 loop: CASKAGPNTGELFF. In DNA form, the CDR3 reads TGTGCCAGTAAGGCGGGACCGAACACCGGGGAGCTGTTTTTT.